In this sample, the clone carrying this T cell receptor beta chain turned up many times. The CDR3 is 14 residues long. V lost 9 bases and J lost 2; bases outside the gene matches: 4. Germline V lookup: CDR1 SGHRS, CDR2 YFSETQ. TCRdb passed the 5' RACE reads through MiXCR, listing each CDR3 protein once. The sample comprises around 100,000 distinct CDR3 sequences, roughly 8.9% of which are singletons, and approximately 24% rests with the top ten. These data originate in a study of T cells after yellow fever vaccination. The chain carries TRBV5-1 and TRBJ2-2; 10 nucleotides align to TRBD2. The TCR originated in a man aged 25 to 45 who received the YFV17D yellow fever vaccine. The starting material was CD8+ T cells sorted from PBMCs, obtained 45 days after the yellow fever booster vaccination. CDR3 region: CATGLADNTGELFF. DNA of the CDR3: TGCGCCACCGGACTAGCGGACAACACCGGGGAGCTGTTTTTT. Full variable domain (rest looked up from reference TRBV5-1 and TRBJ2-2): KAGVTQTPRYLIKTRGQQVTLSCSPISGHRSVSWYQQTPGQGLQFLFEYFSETQRNKGNFPGRFSGRQFSNSRSEMNVSTLELGDSALYLCATGLADNTGELFFGEGSRLTVL.